This T cell receptor beta chain was profiled in a study of neurological immune-mediated disorders. Trimming removed 7 bases at V and 7 bases at J, with 8 bases between. Germline-derived CDR1 and CDR2 are SGDLS and YYNGEE. The CDR3 is 10 residues long. Whole-study results and caveats: In HTLV-1-associated myelopathy, TCR clonal expansion was greatest, and in multiple sclerosis it was least, below healthy controls.

TCRdb re-analysed the 5' RACE reads in MiXCR, keeping a single row per CDR3 protein. The sample yields some 57,000 distinct CDR3 sequences, over 3.5% seen once. This clonotype was observed at least ten times. Its antigen is unidentified. The sample was PBMCs. This TCR came from a man aged 55 to 70 with multiple sclerosis. This chain joins TRBV9 and TRBJ1-2; a possible D gene is TRBD1 (5 bases). The CDR3 DNA follows: TGTGCCAGCGGGGGGATTGGCTACACCTTC. Translated, it gives CASGGIGYTF.